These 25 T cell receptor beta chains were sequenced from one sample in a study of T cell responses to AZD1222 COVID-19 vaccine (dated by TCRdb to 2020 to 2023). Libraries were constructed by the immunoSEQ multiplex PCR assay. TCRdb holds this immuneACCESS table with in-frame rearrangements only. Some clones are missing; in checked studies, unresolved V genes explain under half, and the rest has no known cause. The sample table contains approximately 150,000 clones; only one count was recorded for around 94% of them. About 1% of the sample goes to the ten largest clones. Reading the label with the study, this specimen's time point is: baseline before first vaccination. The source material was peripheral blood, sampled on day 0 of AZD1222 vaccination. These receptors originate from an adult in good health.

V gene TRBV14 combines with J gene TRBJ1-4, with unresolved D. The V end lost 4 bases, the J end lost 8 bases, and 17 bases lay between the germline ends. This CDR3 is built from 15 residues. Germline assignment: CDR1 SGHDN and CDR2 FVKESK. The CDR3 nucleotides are TGTGCCAGCAGCCGCGGAGGCCTGGACGACGAAAAACTGTTTTTT. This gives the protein CASSRGGLDDEKLFF. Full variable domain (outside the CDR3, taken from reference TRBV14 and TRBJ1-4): EAGVTQFPSHSVIEKGQTVTLRCDPISGHDNLYWYRRVMGKEIKFLLHFVKESKQDESGMPNNRFLAERTGGTYSTLKVQPAELEDSGVYFCASSRGGLDDEKLFFGSGTQLSVL.

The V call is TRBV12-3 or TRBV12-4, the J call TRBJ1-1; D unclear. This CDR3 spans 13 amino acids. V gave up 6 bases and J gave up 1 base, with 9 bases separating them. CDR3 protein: CASRITANTEAFF. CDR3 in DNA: TGTGCCAGCAGAATAACAGCGAACACTGAAGCTTTCTTT.

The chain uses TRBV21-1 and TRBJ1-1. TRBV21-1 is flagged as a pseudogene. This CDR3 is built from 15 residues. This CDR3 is CASSKAQGGFAEAFF. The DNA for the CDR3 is TGTGCCAGCAGCAAAGCCCAGGGAGGTTTCGCTGAAGCTTTCTTT.

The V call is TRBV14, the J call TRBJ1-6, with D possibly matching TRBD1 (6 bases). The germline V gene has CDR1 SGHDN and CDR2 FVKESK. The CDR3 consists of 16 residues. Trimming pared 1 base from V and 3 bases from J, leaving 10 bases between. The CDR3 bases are TGTGCCAGCAGCCAAGTAGGGGGGGACTATAATTCACCCCTCCACTTT. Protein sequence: CASSQVGGDYNSPLHF. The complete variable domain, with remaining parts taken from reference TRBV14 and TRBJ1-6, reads EAGVTQFPSHSVIEKGQTVTLRCDPISGHDNLYWYRRVMGKEIKFLLHFVKESKQDESGMPNNRFLAERTGGTYSTLKVQPAELEDSGVYFCASSQVGGDYNSPLHFGNGTRLTVT.

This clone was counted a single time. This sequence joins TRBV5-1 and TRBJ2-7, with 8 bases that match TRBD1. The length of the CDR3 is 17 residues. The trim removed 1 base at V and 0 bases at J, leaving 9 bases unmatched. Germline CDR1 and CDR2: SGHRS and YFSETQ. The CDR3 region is CASSLRSFGQGSYEQYF. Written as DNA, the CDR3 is TGCGCCAGCAGCTTGAGATCATTTGGACAGGGCTCCTACGAGCAGTACTTC.

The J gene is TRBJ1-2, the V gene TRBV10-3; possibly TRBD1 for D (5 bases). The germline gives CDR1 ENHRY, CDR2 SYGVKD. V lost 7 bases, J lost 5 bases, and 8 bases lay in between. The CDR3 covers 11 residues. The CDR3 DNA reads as TGTGCCATCACGACAGAGTATGGCTACACCTTC. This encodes CAITTEYGYTF.

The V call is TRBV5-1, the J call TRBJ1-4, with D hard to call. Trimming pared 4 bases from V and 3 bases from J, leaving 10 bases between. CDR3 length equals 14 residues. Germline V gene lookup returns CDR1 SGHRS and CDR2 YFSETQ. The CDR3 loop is CASSPRLPNEKLFF. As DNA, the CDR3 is TGCGCCAGCAGCCCCAGGCTACCTAATGAAAAACTGTTTTTT. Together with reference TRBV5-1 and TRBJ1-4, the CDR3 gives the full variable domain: KAGVTQTPRYLIKTRGQQVTLSCSPISGHRSVSWYQQTPGQGLQFLFEYFSETQRNKGNFPGRFSGRQFSNSRSEMNVSTLELGDSALYLCASSPRLPNEKLFFGSGTQLSVL.

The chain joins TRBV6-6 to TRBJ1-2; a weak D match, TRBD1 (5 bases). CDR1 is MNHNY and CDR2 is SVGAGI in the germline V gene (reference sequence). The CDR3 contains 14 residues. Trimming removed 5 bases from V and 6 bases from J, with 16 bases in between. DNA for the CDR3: TGTGCCAGCAGTAACCGGGGGTCGTCGGATGGCTACACCTTC. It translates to CASSNRGSSDGYTF.

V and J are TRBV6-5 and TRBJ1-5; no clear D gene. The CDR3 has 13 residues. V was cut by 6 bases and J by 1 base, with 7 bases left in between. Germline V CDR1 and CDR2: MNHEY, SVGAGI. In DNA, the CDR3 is TGTGCCAGCAGAGTGGACAGCAATCAGCCCCAGCATTTT. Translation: CASRVDSNQPQHF.

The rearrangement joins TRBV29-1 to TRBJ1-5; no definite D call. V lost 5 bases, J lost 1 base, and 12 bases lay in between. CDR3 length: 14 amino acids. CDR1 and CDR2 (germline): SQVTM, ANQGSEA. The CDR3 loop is CSVFLGGSNQPQHF. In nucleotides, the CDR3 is TGCAGCGTTTTTTTGGGCGGGAGCAATCAGCCCCAGCATTTT.

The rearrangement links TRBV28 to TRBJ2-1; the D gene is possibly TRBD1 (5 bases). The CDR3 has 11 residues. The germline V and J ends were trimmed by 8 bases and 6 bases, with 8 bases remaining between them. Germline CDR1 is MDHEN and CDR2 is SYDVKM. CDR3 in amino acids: CASGALNEQFF. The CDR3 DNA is TGTGCCAGCGGGGCCCTCAATGAGCAGTTCTTC.

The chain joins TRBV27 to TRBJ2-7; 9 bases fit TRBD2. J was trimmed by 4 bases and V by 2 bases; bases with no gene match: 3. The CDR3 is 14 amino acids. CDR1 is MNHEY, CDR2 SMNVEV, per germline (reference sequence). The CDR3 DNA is TGTGCCAGCAGTTTACTAGCGGGGTTATACGAGCAGTACTTC. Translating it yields CASSLLAGLYEQYF.

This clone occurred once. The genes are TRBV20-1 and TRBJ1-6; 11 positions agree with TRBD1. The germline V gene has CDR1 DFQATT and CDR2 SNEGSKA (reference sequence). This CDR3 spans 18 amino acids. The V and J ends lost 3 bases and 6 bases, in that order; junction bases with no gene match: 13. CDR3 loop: CSASGTGGRGVTNSPLHF. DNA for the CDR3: TGCAGTGCTAGTGGGACAGGGGGTAGAGGAGTGACTAATTCACCCCTCCACTTT.

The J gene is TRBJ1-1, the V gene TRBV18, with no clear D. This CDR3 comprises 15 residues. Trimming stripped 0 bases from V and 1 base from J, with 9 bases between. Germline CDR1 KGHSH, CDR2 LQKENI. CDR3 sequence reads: CASSPPPGSNTEAFF. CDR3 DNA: TGTGCCAGCTCACCACCCCCGGGGTCGAACACTGAAGCTTTCTTT.

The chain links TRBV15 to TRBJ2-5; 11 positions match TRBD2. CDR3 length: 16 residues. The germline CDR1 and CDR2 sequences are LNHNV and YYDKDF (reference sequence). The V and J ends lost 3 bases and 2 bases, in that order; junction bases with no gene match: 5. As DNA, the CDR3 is TGTGCCACCAGCAGCCCGGGACTAGCGGTTCAAGAGACCCAGTACTTC. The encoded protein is CATSSPGLAVQETQYF.

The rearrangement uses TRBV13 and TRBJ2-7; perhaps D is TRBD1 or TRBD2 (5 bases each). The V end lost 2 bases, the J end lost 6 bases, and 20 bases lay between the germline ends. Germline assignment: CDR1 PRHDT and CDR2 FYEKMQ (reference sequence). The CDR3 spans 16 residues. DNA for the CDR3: TGTGCCAGCAGCTTAAGGTCTTATAGAGGGGTAGGCGAGCAGTACTTC. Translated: CASSLRSYRGVGEQYF.

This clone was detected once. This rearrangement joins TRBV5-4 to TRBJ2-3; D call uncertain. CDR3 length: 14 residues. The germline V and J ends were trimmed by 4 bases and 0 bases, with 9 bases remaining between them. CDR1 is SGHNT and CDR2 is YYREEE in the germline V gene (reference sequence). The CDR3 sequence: CASSPDGSTDTQYF. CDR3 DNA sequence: TGTGCCAGCAGCCCTGACGGTAGCACAGATACGCAGTATTTT.

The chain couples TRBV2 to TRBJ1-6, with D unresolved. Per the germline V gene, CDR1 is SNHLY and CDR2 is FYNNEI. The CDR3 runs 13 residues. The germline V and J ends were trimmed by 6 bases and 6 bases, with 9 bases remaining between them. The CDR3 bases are TGTGCCAGCAGACTAGACATTAATTCACCCCTCCACTTT. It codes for CASRLDINSPLHF.

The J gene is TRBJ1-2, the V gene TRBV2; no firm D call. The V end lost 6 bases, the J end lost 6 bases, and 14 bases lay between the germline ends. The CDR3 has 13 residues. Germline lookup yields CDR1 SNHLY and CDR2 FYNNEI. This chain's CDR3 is CASRSTPPHGYTF. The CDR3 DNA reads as TGTGCCAGCAGATCAACACCGCCCCATGGCTACACCTTC.

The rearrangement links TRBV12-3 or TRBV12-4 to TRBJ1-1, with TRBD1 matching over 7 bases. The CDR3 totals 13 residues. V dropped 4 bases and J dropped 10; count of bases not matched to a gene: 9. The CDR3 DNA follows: TGTGCCAGCAGTTCCCAGGGGGGGGCCGCAGCTTTCTTT. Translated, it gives CASSSQGGAAAFF.

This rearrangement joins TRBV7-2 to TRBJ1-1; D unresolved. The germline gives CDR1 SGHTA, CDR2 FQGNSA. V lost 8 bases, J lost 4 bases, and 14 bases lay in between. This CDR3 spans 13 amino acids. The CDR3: CASGRGMGTEAFF. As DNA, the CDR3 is TGTGCCAGCGGCCGGGGTATGGGCACTGAAGCTTTCTTT.

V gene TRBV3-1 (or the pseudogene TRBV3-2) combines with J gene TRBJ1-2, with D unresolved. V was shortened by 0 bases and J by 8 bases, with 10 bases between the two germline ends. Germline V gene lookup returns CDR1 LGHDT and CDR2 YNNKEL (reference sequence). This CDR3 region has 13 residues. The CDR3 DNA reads TGTGCCAGCAGCCAAGATGTACTCGGCGGCTACACCTTC. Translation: CASSQDVLGGYTF.

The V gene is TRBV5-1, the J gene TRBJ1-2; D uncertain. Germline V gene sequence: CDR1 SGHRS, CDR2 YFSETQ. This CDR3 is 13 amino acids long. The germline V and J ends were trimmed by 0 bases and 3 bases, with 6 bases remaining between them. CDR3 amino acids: CASSLVLDYGYTF. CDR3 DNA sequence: TGCGCCAGCAGCTTGGTGCTGGACTATGGCTACACCTTC.

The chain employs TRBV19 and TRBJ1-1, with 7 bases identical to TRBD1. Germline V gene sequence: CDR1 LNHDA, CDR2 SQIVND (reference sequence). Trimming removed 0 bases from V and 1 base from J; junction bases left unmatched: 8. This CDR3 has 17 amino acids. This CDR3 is CASSIELWGQTNTEAFF. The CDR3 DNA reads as TGTGCCAGTAGTATAGAATTGTGGGGACAGACGAACACTGAAGCTTTCTTT.

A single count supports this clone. The CDR3 region has the DNA TGTGCCAGCAAGGGGACAGGGGGAACCGGGGAGCTGTTTTTT. Translation: CASKGTGGTGELFF. The chain combines TRBV2 with TRBJ2-2; 11 bases agree with TRBD1. The CDR3 is 14 amino acids. The germline V gene encodes CDR1 SNHLY and CDR2 FYNNEI. The trim removed 7 bases at V and 5 bases at J, leaving 3 bases unmatched.